This TCR beta chain derives from a study of shared clonotypes between healthy human individuals. Concerning this clone: Its specificity is unknown.

Each cell subset's genomic DNA was divided evenly among several immunoSEQ plates. Produced via immunoSEQ multiplex PCR; TCRdb's table is partial and in-frame only. The sample lists about 2.1 million clones; 85% to 95% were seen once. The germline CDR1 and CDR2 sequences are SGDLS and YYNGEE. Trimming pared 0 bases from V and 1 base from J, leaving 11 bases between. CDR3 length: 16 residues. General study results and limits: Among non-shared clonotypes, generation probabilities were lower than among those shared by all four donors. Apart from blood, nothing was sampled; tissue repertoires likely differ. A limitation of the genetic and exposure-history diversity represented arose from few donors.

CD45RO-negative CD8 cells positively selected for CCR7 made up the naive population, which excluded terminally differentiated effector memory CD45RA+ cells. The sequence came from a man between 18 and 29 years old in good health. Some clones in this sample may be carry-over from other donors' samples. Material: naive CD8+ T cells from PBMCs. The genes are TRBV9 and TRBJ2-4; D possibly corresponds to TRBD2 (6 bases). CDR3 bases: TGTGCCAGCAGCGTAGCCCCCGGGGGTGCCAAAAACATTCAGTACTTC. Its translation: CASSVAPGGAKNIQYF.